This entry describes one T cell receptor beta chain. V lost 2 bases, J lost 14 bases, and 5 bases stayed unmatched. Germline lookup yields CDR1 SEHNR and CDR2 FQNEAQ (reference sequence). The CDR3 totals 12 residues. This entry comes from a study of blood T cell repertoires in COVID-19. At the level of the study: Material from acute and convalescent COVID-19 was sourced from the United States, Italy and Spain.

Per the original data handling: Reference gene primer amplification yielded estimated nucleated cell counts. Clones were sequenced by immunoSEQ multiplex PCR, and TCRdb holds only the in-frame ones, with some missing. V, J and clone size were drawn from that table, and D and trimming were deduced from the DNA. The sample has over 35,000 clones, approximately 80% seen once. V is TRBV7-9 and J is TRBJ2-3; 9 bases are a match to TRBD1. Material: peripheral blood. This TCR came from a human donor in a cohort sampled during active COVID-19. CDR3 bases: TGTGCCAGCAGCTTAAGGGACAGGGAAGTGTATTTT. This gives the protein CASSLRDREVYF.